This passage covers 2 T cell receptor beta chains from one sample sequenced in a study of T cells after yellow fever vaccination. TCRdb reanalysed the 5' RACE reads using MiXCR and keeps one entry per CDR3 protein. The sample lists some 560,000 distinct CDR3 sequences; 17% were seen once. The sequencing here drew on PBMCs, taken less than 6 days after the first yellow fever vaccination. Source of these receptors: a man aged 18 to 35 who received the YFV17D yellow fever vaccine.

A note on this clonotype: This may come from a read error, since a much larger clone is one base off. V gene TRBV12-3 or TRBV12-4 combines with J gene TRBJ2-2, with D possibly TRBD2 on 7 matching bases. V was cut by 1 base and J by 6 bases, with 9 bases left in between. CDR3 length: 14 residues. The CDR3 spells CASSLGGGPGELFF. The CDR3 DNA sequence: TGTGCCAGCAGTTTAGGGGGGGGGCCCGGGGAGCTGTTTTTT.

This clonotype was detected many times. The chain is built from TRBV18 and TRBJ2-5; tentative D call: TRBD2 (5 bases). Trimming removed 8 bases at V and 5 bases at J, with 12 bases between. The CDR3 has 12 amino acids. Looked up from germline, CDR1 is KGHSH and CDR2 is LQKENI. CDR3 sequence: CASSPQRETQYF. The CDR3 nucleotides are TGTGCCAGCAGCCCCCAGCGGGAGACCCAGTACTTC.